This entry lists 26 T cell receptor beta chains sequenced from one sample in a study of blood T cells in healthy people across ages. Primed by a sample-barcoded 5' primer and a J-beta primer mix, a second PCR proceeded for 7 to 11 cycles. MiXCR, applied by TCRdb to the 5' RACE reads, yields one record per CDR3 protein. The sample holds 730,000 or so distinct CDR3 sequences; approximately 40% are singletons and the top ten take about 30%. Sequenced sample: blood. The receptor set was obtained from an elderly man in good health.

The chain carries TRBV21-1 and TRBJ2-1. TRBV21-1 is a listed pseudogene. This CDR3 has 12 amino acids. CDR3 amino acids: CASSKYCNEQFF. The CDR3 DNA sequence: TGTGCCAGCAGCAAGTATTGCAATGAGCAGTTCTTC.

This clonotype was seen more than once but under ten times. V usage is TRBV20-1 and J usage is TRBJ1-5; D gene uncertain. Germline assignment: CDR1 DFQATT and CDR2 SNEGSKA (reference sequence). The CDR3 is made up of 11 amino acids. CDR3 residues: CSALGNQPQHF. CDR3 bases: TGCAGCGCGTTGGGCAATCAGCCCCAGCATTTT.

V gene TRBV4-1 combines with J gene TRBJ2-3; 9 bases fit TRBD2. CDR1 and CDR2 from the germline V gene are MGHRA and YSYEKL. J lost 6 bases, V lost 6 bases, and 7 bases had no gene match. There are 14 residues in the CDR3. CDR3: CASRGRLADDTQYF. As DNA, the CDR3 is TGCGCCAGCAGGGGGAGACTAGCGGACGATACGCAGTATTTT.

The J gene is TRBJ2-3, the V gene TRBV11-3, with D perhaps assigned TRBD1 or TRBD2 (5 bases each). The CDR3 sequence is 14 residues long. The germline gives CDR1 SGHNT, CDR2 YENEEA. The ends were cut back, 5 bases at V and 2 bases at J, with 11 bases in the middle. CDR3 protein: CASSAGTVTDTQYF. The CDR3 DNA reads TGTGCCAGCAGCGCCGGGACCGTCACAGATACGCAGTATTTT.

The chain has TRBV5-1 and TRBJ2-5; D is uncertain. The CDR3 runs 14 residues. V was clipped by 2 bases and J by 3 bases, with 11 bases between them. Germline V CDR1 and CDR2: SGHRS, YFSETQ. In DNA form, the CDR3 reads TGCGCCAGCAGCTTAGATGGACCCGAAGAGACCCAGTACTTC. The encoded protein is CASSLDGPEETQYF. The whole variable domain, remainder taken from reference TRBV5-1 and TRBJ2-5, is KAGVTQTPRYLIKTRGQQVTLSCSPISGHRSVSWYQQTPGQGLQFLFEYFSETQRNKGNFPGRFSGRQFSNSRSEMNVSTLELGDSALYLCASSLDGPEETQYFGPGTRLLVL.

The sample holds many counts of this clonotype. The rearrangement links TRBV4-1 to TRBJ2-5; unclear D gene. Germline assignment: CDR1 MGHRA and CDR2 YSYEKL. V was clipped by 4 bases and J by 2 bases, with 11 bases between them. The CDR3 spans 14 residues. Written as DNA, the CDR3 is TGCGCCAGCAGCCGAGACACCGCACAAGAGACCCAGTACTTC. The encoded protein is CASSRDTAQETQYF.

V gene TRBV7-2 combines with J gene TRBJ1-6, with 10 nucleotides matching TRBD1. The length of the CDR3 is 17 residues. Germline values: CDR1 SGHTA, CDR2 FQGNSA. Unmatched junction bases numbered 4, after V lost 5 bases and J lost 0 bases. The DNA of the CDR3 is TGTGCCAGCAGCGGGGGACAGGGGAGCTCCTATAATTCACCCCTCCACTTT. Amino acid sequence: CASSGGQGSSYNSPLHF.

The CDR3 nucleotides are TGTGCCAGCAGTTTACAGGGGCCGGACACCGGGGAGCTGTTTTTT. As protein: CASSLQGPDTGELFF. This chain connects TRBV28 to TRBJ2-2, with D maybe TRBD1 (6 bases). The germline V gene encodes CDR1 MDHEN and CDR2 SYDVKM. Trimming shortened V by 2 bases and J by 3 bases, and 10 bases separated the two germline ends. The CDR3 runs to 15 residues.

This clonotype has ten or more counts. CDR3: CASSQANPGQQETQYF. CDR3 nucleotides: TGTGCCAGCAGCCAAGCGAATCCGGGACAGCAAGAGACCCAGTACTTC. This chain connects TRBV4-2 to TRBJ2-5, with TRBD1 matching 7 bases. V was clipped by 1 base and J by 2 bases; unmatched bases: 7. The germline CDR1 and CDR2 sequences are LGHNA and YNFKEQ. The CDR3 extends over 16 amino acids.

The genes are TRBV9 and TRBJ1-4; TRBD1 is a possible D gene (6 bases). In germline, CDR1 is SGDLS, CDR2 YYNGEE. The CDR3 contains 15 residues. Trimming removed 0 bases at V and 7 bases at J, with 13 bases between. Written as DNA, the CDR3 is TGTGCCAGCAGCGTAGCCGGGACATCAGTTGAAAAACTGTTTTTT. Translation: CASSVAGTSVEKLFF.

V usage is TRBV4-1 and J usage is TRBJ1-2; a possible D gene is TRBD1 (5 bases). V shed 1 base and J shed 3 bases, with 15 bases lying between them. The germline CDR1 and CDR2 sequences are MGHRA and YSYEKL. The CDR3 loop spans 16 amino acids. CDR3 residues: CASSQVQGLTDYGYTF. CDR3 nucleotides: TGCGCCAGCAGCCAAGTCCAGGGCCTCACAGACTATGGCTACACCTTC.

The chain carries TRBV6-2 or TRBV6-3 and TRBJ2-3; D is perhaps TRBD2 (6 bases). The CDR3 is 13 amino acids. V lost 5 bases, J lost 11 bases, and 17 bases lay in between. CDR1 and CDR2 from the germline V gene are MNHEY and SVGEGT. CDR3 DNA: TGTGCCAGCAGTGACGAGTCTCACGGGGGGCAGTATTTT. Encoded protein: CASSDESHGGQYF.

V is TRBV4-1 and J is TRBJ2-1; 12 positions agree with TRBD1. V gave up 2 bases and J gave up 8 bases; unmatched junction bases: 10. There are 17 residues in the CDR3. The germline V gene encodes CDR1 MGHRA and CDR2 YSYEKL. The chain's CDR3 is CASSQKIPGQGADEQFF. The CDR3 coding sequence is TGCGCCAGCAGCCAAAAAATTCCGGGACAGGGGGCAGATGAGCAGTTCTTC.

CDR3 DNA: TGCGCCAGCAGCCCAAGAGCGGGGGGTTCTTACAATGAGCAGTTCTTC. Protein product: CASSPRAGGSYNEQFF. The rearrangement joins TRBV4-1 to TRBJ2-1; 9 bases map to TRBD2. The CDR3 is 16 residues long. Germline CDR1 reads MGHRA; CDR2 reads YSYEKL. V was pared by 4 bases and J by 4 bases, with 8 bases of the junction left unmatched.

Details on this clonotype: A much larger clone differs from this one at a single base, so this may be a read error. V is TRBV3-1 and J is TRBJ2-5; tentatively, D is TRBD2 (5 bases). Per the germline V gene, CDR1 is LGHDT and CDR2 is YNNKEL (reference sequence). There are 12 residues in the CDR3. The CDR3 nucleotides read TGTGCCAGCAGCTCACAGAGGGAGATCCAGTACTTC. Translation gives CASSSQREIQYF.

V gene TRBV14 combines with J gene TRBJ2-1; the D is unclear. The J call may be faulty, since TRBJ2-7 better matches the DNA end. Germline assignment: CDR1 SGHDN and CDR2 FVKESK. CDR3 length: 13 residues. This chain's CDR3 is CASSQEFVWEQYF. CDR3 DNA sequence: TGTGCCAGCAGCCAAGAATTTGTGTGGGAGCAGTACTTC.

This clonotype was counted between two and nine times. J is TRBJ2-5 and V is TRBV28; D remains unclear. Germline V gene sequence: CDR1 MDHEN, CDR2 SYDVKM. Trimming took 7 bases from V and 3 from J, leaving 12 bases between them. There are 13 residues in the CDR3. Here the CDR3 reads CASKLFGEETQYF. CDR3 in DNA: TGTGCCAGCAAGTTGTTCGGCGAAGAGACCCAGTACTTC.

This clonotype came up a few times. The rearrangement joins TRBV20-1 to TRBJ2-7; 13 bases align to TRBD2. With 4 bases clipped from V and 0 bases from J, the junction kept 12 bases outside the gene matches. The germline CDR1 and CDR2 sequences are DFQATT and SNEGSKA (reference sequence). The CDR3 contains 18 residues. The CDR3 protein is CSAKRTGGTSGNSYEQYF. For the CDR3, the DNA is TGCAGTGCTAAACGGACAGGCGGGACTAGCGGGAACTCCTACGAGCAGTACTTC.

At least ten counts were recorded for this clonotype. The chain recombines TRBV6-2 or TRBV6-3 with TRBJ1-5; D not resolved. The CDR3 runs to 14 residues. The V gene lost 1 base and the J gene lost 3 bases, with 7 bases spanning the gap. Germline values: CDR1 MNHEY, CDR2 SVGEGT. This chain's CDR3 is CASSYLTDNQPQHF. The CDR3 nucleotides are TGTGCCAGCAGTTACTTGACGGACAATCAGCCCCAGCATTTT.

This clonotype was counted a few times. This chain joins TRBV7-2 and TRBJ1-4; D remains ambiguous. The V end was cut by 5 bases, the J end by 10 bases, with 14 bases between. CDR1 is SGHTA and CDR2 is FQGNSA in the germline V gene. The CDR3 extends over 13 amino acids. In DNA form, the CDR3 reads TGTGCCAGCAGCGAGACGACAAAGGGAAAACTGTTTTTT. Encoded protein: CASSETTKGKLFF.

J is TRBJ2-4 and V is TRBV19; no clear D. The J call may be incorrect, as the DNA end agrees better with TRBJ2-7. The CDR3 is made up of 15 amino acids. Germline CDR1 LNHDA, CDR2 SQIVND (reference sequence). CDR3 coding DNA: TGTGCCAGTAGTAACCCTGGCCGGAGATACTACGAGCAGTACTTC. Protein sequence: CASSNPGRRYYEQYF.

Concerning this clonotype itself: A much larger clonotype is one base distant, so this may be a read error. The chain links TRBV19 to TRBJ2-7; the D gene is possibly TRBD1 (7 bases). CDR3 length: 13 residues. V shed 6 bases and J shed 4 bases, with 13 bases lying between them. In germline, CDR1 is LNHDA, CDR2 SQIVND (reference sequence). Written as DNA, the CDR3 is TGTGCCAGTAGCAACAGGGGAGGTTACGAGCAGTACTTC. This encodes CASSNRGGYEQYF. The full variable domain, with the rest looked up from reference TRBV19 and TRBJ2-7, is DGGITQSPKYLFRKEGQNVTLSCEQNLNHDAMYWYRQDPGQGLRLIYYSQIVNDFQKGDIAEGYSVSREKKESFPLTVTSAQKNPTAFYLCASSNRGGYEQYFGPGTRLTVT.

On this clonotype: An end of the junction differs from the germline gene, which may be a read error. The chain joins TRBV6-5 to TRBJ2-1; either TRBD1 or TRBD2 may supply D (5 bases each). Looked up from germline, CDR1 is MNHEY and CDR2 is SVGAGI. CDR3 length: 14 residues. The CDR3 region is CASSSPQGANEQFF. DNA for the CDR3: TGTGCTAGCAGTTCCCCTCAGGGAGCCAATGAGCAGTTCTTC.

This clonotype came up a few times. J is TRBJ2-2 and V is TRBV4-3; D not certain. The CDR3 runs to 15 residues. CDR1 is LGHNA and CDR2 is YSLEER in the germline V gene. With 1 base removed from V and 1 base from J, the gap between germline ends came to 7 bases. CDR3 DNA: TGCGCCAGCAGCCAAGCTCCGGGGAACACCGGGGAGCTGTTTTTT. As protein: CASSQAPGNTGELFF.

The chain uses TRBV6-2 or TRBV6-3 and TRBJ2-1; D may be TRBD1 (5 bases). This CDR3 is 13 amino acids long. Germline CDR1 MNHEY, CDR2 SVGEGT. The V end lost 5 bases, the J end lost 15 bases, and 20 bases lay between the germline ends. This CDR3 reads CASSARPGFILFF. In DNA, the CDR3 is TGTGCCAGCAGTGCCAGGCCAGGGTTTATTTTGTTCTTC.

This clonotype was seen a few times. V usage is TRBV6-2 or TRBV6-3 and J usage is TRBJ2-7, with TRBD1 matching over 8 bases. After removal of 7 bases from V and 2 bases from J, the junction contained 10 bases not matched to a gene. There are 15 residues in the CDR3. Germline assignment: CDR1 MNHEY and CDR2 SVGEGT. The CDR3 sequence is CASNLPGTGAYEQYF. CDR3 nucleotide sequence: TGTGCCAGCAACCTCCCCGGGACAGGAGCCTACGAGCAGTACTTC.